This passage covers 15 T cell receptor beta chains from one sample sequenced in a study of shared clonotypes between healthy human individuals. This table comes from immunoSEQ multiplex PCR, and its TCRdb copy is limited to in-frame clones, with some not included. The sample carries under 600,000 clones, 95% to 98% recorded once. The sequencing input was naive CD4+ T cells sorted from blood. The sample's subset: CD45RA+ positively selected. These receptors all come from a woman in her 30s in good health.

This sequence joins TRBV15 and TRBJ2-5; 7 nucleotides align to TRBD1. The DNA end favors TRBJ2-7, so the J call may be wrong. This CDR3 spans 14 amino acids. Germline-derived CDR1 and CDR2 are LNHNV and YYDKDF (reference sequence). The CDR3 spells CATSFGTVDYEQYF. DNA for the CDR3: TGTGCCACCAGCTTCGGGACAGTTGACTACGAGCAGTACTTC.

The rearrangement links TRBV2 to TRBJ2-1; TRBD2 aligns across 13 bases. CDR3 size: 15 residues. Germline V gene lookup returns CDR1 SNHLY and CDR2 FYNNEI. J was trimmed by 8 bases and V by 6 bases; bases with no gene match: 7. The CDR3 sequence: CASSLGLAGVDEQFF. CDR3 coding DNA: TGTGCCAGCAGCCTCGGACTAGCGGGAGTCGATGAGCAGTTCTTC.

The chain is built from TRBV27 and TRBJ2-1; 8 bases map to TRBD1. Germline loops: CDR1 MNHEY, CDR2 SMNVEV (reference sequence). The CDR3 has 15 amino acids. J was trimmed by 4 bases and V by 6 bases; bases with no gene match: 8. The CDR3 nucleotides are TGTGCCAGCAGGGGGTGGGACAGGAGTTACAATGAGCAGTTCTTC. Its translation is CASRGWDRSYNEQFF.

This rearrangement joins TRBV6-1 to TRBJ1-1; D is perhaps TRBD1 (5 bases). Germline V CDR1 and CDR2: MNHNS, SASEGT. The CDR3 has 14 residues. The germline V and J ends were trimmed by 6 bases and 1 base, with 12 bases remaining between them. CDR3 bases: TGTGCCAGCAGAGACTGGACAACGAACACTGAAGCTTTCTTT. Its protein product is CASRDWTTNTEAFF.

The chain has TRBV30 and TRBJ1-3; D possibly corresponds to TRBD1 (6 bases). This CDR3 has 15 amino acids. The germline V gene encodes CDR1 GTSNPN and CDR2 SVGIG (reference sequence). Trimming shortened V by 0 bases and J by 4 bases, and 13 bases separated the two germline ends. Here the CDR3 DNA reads TGTGCCTGGAGTGTTTGGGGGGCTGACGGAAACACCATATATTTT. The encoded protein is CAWSVWGADGNTIYF.

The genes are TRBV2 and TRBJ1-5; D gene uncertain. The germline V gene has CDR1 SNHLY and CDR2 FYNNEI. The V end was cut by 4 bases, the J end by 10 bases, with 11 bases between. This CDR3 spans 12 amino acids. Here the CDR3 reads CASSAQDSPQHF. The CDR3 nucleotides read TGTGCCAGCAGTGCCCAAGATTCACCCCAGCATTTT.

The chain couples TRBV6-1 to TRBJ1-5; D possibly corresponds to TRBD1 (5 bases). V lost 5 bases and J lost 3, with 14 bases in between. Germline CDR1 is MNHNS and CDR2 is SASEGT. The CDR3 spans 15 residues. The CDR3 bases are TGTGCCAGCAGTCGCCCGGGGGGGATCAATCAGCCCCAGCATTTT. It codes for CASSRPGGINQPQHF.

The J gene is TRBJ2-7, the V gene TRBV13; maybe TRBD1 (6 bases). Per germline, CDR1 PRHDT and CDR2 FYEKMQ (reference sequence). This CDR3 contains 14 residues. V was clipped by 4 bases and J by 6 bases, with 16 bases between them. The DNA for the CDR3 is TGTGCCAGCAGCTCGACCGACAGGTTCGCCGAGCAGTACTTC. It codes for CASSSTDRFAEQYF. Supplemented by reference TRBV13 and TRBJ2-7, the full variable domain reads AAGVIQSPRHLIKEKRETATLKCYPIPRHDTVYWYQQGPGQDPQFLISFYEKMQSDKGSIPDRFSAQQFSDYHSELNMSSLELGDSALYFCASSSTDRFAEQYFGPGTRLTVT.

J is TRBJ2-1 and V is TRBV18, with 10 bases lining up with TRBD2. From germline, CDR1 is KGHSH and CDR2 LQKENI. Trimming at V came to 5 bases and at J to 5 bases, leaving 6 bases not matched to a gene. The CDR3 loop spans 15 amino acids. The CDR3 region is CASSKSGRADNEQFF. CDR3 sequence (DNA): TGTGCCAGCTCAAAGAGCGGGAGGGCCGACAATGAGCAGTTCTTC.

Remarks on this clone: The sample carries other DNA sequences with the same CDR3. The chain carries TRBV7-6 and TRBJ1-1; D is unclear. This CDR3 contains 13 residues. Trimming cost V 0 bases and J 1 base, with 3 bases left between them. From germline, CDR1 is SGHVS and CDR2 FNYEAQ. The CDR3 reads CASSLAGNTEAFF. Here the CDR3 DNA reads TGTGCCAGCAGCTTAGCCGGGAACACTGAAGCTTTCTTT.

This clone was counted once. This CDR3 reads CASSASPGGNIQYF. The CDR3 DNA reads TGTGCCAGCAGCGCTAGCCCTGGGGGGAACATTCAGTACTTC. The rearrangement links TRBV28 to TRBJ2-4, with D possibly being TRBD2 (6 bases). Per germline, CDR1 MDHEN and CDR2 SYDVKM. The CDR3 contains 14 residues. Trimming removed 6 bases from V and 7 bases from J, with 16 bases in between.

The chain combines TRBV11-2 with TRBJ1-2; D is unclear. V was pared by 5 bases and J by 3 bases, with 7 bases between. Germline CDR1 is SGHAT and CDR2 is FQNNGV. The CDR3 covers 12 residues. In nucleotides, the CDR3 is TGTGCCAGCAGCCGGGGTGACTATGGCTACACCTTC. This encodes CASSRGDYGYTF.

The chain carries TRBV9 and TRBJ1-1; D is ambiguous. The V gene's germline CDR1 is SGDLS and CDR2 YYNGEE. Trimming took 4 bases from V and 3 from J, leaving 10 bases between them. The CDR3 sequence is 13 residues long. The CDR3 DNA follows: TGTGCCAGCAGCTCCCAGGTAGACACTGAAGCTTTCTTT. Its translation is CASSSQVDTEAFF.

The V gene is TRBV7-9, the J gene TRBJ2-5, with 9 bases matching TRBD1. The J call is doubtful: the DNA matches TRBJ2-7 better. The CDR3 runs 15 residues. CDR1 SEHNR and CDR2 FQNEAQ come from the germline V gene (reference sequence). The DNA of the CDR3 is TGTGCCAGCAGTTCGGGACAGGGCTTAGGGTACGAGCAGTACTTC. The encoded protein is CASSSGQGLGYEQYF.

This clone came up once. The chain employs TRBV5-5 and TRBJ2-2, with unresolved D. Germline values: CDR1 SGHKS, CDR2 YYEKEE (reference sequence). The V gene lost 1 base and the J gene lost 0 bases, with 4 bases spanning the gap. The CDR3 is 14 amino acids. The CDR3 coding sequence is TGTGCCAGCAGCTTGTCCCCGAACACCGGGGAGCTGTTTTTT. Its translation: CASSLSPNTGELFF.